One and the same sample provided the 19 T cell receptor beta chains below, sequenced in a study of T cells after yellow fever vaccination. Each CDR3 protein is one row after TCRdb ran MiXCR on the 5' RACE reads. The table has more than 300,000 distinct CDR3 sequences, 3.5% to 4.5% seen once. Source: PBMCs, taken 15 days after the yellow fever booster vaccination. Source of these receptors: a man aged 18 to 35 who received the YFV17D yellow fever vaccine.

This clonotype was seen repeatedly, ten times or more. This rearrangement joins TRBV10-3 to TRBJ2-7, with D perhaps TRBD1 (6 bases). Trimming took off 3 bases at V and 3 bases at J, with 12 bases between the two ends. The CDR3 covers 14 residues. Germline V gene lookup returns CDR1 ENHRY and CDR2 SYGVKD. The CDR3 DNA reads as TGTGCCATCAGTGACCAAGGGACACACTACGAGCAGTACGTC. Amino acids: CAISDQGTHYEQYV.

This clonotype was counted at least ten times. The chain uses TRBV6-6 and TRBJ1-2; the match to TRBD1 covers 9 bases. From germline, CDR1 is MNHNY and CDR2 SVGAGI (reference sequence). This CDR3 is built from 16 residues. V trimming: 6 bases; J trimming: 8 bases; junction bases outside the gene matches: 16. The CDR3 sequence: CASRIPPGQGKGGYTF. CDR3 nucleotides: TGTGCCAGCAGAATTCCACCGGGACAGGGAAAAGGAGGCTACACCTTC.

In its sample, this clonotype was seen a few times. The V and J genes are TRBV4-1 and TRBJ2-1; 8 bases are a match to TRBD2. The CDR3 totals 14 residues. Germline V gene data show CDR1 as MGHRA and CDR2 as YSYEKL. The trim removed 9 bases at V and 7 bases at J, leaving 11 bases unmatched. This CDR3 reads CASSGELNMNEQFF. The CDR3 region has the DNA TGCGCCAGTAGCGGGGAGTTGAATATGAATGAGCAGTTCTTC.

The chain joins TRBV20-1 to TRBJ2-7, with D possibly matching TRBD2 (6 bases). Trimming shortened V by 5 bases and J by 4 bases, and 18 bases separated the two germline ends. The CDR3 consists of 14 residues. Per the germline V gene, CDR1 is DFQATT and CDR2 is SNEGSKA (reference sequence). The CDR3 reads CSAPRRAGSYEQYF. CDR3 DNA sequence: TGCAGTGCTCCTCGAAGGGCGGGGAGTTACGAGCAGTACTTC.

This clonotype was detected ten times or more. V and J are TRBV20-1 and TRBJ1-5; 7 bases are shared with TRBD1. V was clipped by 2 bases and J by 1 base; unmatched bases: 2. Germline V gives CDR1 DFQATT, CDR2 SNEGSKA (reference sequence). The CDR3 sequence is 14 residues long. The CDR3 DNA reads TGCAGTGCTAGACCAGGGGGGAGCAATCAGCCCCAGCATTTT. It codes for CSARPGGSNQPQHF.

This clonotype turned up a few times. The chain employs TRBV10-1 and TRBJ2-2, with 7 bases fitting TRBD1. Germline V lookup: CDR1 WNHNN, CDR2 SYGVQD (reference sequence). Germline trimming cut 1 base from V and 7 bases from J; bases unmatched to any gene: 3. The CDR3 covers 14 residues. The CDR3 DNA sequence: TGCGCCAGCAGTGAGTTGACAGGGATCGGGGAGCTGTTTTTT. Amino acids: CASSELTGIGELFF.

This rearrangement joins TRBV7-9 to TRBJ2-5; 8 bases agree with TRBD2. CDR1 is SEHNR and CDR2 is FQNEAQ in the germline V gene (reference sequence). The CDR3 totals 15 residues. J gave up 6 bases and V 5 bases, and 11 bases lay outside the gene matches. This CDR3 is CASSLIGGVGKTQYF. The DNA of the CDR3 is TGTGCCAGCAGCCTGATCGGGGGGGTCGGGAAGACCCAGTACTTC.

This clonotype has a count of ten or more. The chain uses TRBV7-3 and TRBJ2-3, with 12 bases aligning to TRBD2. V shed 6 bases, J shed 3 bases, and the junction held 4 bases outside the gene matches. CDR3 length: 15 residues. The germline CDR1 and CDR2 sequences are SGHTA and FQGTGA. CDR3 amino acids: CASRSSGGATDTQYF. CDR3 nucleotides: TGTGCCAGCAGATCTAGCGGGGGGGCGACAGATACGCAGTATTTT.

This clonotype was counted many times. J is TRBJ2-1 and V is TRBV5-5, with 11 bases identical to TRBD1. V lost 2 bases and J lost 2; bases outside the gene matches: 6. The CDR3 extends over 17 amino acids. Per the germline V gene, CDR1 is SGHKS and CDR2 is YYEKEE (reference sequence). The CDR3 bases are TGTGCCAGCAGCTTAAGTCCGGGACAGGGGGCCTACAATGAGCAGTTCTTC. It translates to CASSLSPGQGAYNEQFF. Using reference TRBV5-5 and TRBJ2-1 for the parts outside the CDR3, the full variable domain is DAGVTQSPTHLIKTRGQQVTLRCSPISGHKSVSWYQQVLGQGPQFIFQYYEKEERGRGNFPDRFSARQFPNYSSELNVNALLLGDSALYLCASSLSPGQGAYNEQFFGPGTRLTVL.

This clonotype was seen more than once but under ten times. This chain uses TRBV14 with TRBJ1-4; no definite D call. CDR3 length: 13 residues. Deletions cut 0 bases from V and 8 bases from J, with 7 bases between. Looked up from germline, CDR1 is SGHDN and CDR2 is FVKESK. The CDR3 nucleotides read TGTGCCAGCAGCCAAGATCAGGCAGAAAAACTGTTTTTT. Translating it yields CASSQDQAEKLFF.

This clonotype was observed a few times. The chain recombines TRBV7-2 with TRBJ2-3, with D possibly TRBD2 on 5 matching bases. The CDR3 spans 14 residues. V gave up 4 bases and J gave up 4 bases, with 12 bases separating them. In germline, CDR1 is SGHTA, CDR2 FQGNSA. CDR3 amino acids: CASSWTGPSDTQYF. The CDR3, as DNA: TGTGCCAGCAGCTGGACTGGCCCATCAGATACGCAGTATTTT.

This clonotype came up a few times. The chain is built from TRBV21-1 and TRBJ2-6. TRBV21-1 is recorded as a pseudogene. The CDR3 is 14 residues long. The CDR3 coding sequence is TGTGCCAGCAGGCCTTCCGAGGGGGCCAACGTCCTGACTTTC. Its protein is CASRPSEGANVLTF.

This clonotype occurred many times. This chain links TRBV4-1 with TRBJ1-6; the D gene is possibly TRBD1 (5 bases). Germline V lookup: CDR1 MGHRA, CDR2 YSYEKL. This CDR3 has 19 amino acids. Trimming took 3 bases from V and 6 from J, leaving 24 bases between them. The CDR3 reads CASSHQTRGPRFRNSPLHF. The CDR3 nucleotides read TGCGCCAGCAGCCACCAAACGCGGGGACCAAGGTTTCGTAATTCACCCCTCCACTTT.

This clonotype appeared a few times. V gene TRBV19 combines with J gene TRBJ2-3, with D unresolved. Germline CDR1 and CDR2: LNHDA and SQIVND (reference sequence). This CDR3 comprises 13 residues. Trimming shortened V by 1 base and J by 8 bases, and 10 bases separated the two germline ends. The CDR3 spells CASSIGFRVTQYF. CDR3 nucleotide sequence: TGTGCCAGTAGTATAGGATTTAGGGTTACGCAGTATTTT. The full variable domain, rest sourced from reference TRBV19 and TRBJ2-3, is DGGITQSPKYLFRKEGQNVTLSCEQNLNHDAMYWYRQDPGQGLRLIYYSQIVNDFQKGDIAEGYSVSREKKESFPLTVTSAQKNPTAFYLCASSIGFRVTQYFGPGTRLTVL.

This clonotype was counted a few times. The CDR3 loop reads CASHRDRGYNEQFF. The CDR3 DNA sequence: TGTGCCTCGCATCGGGACAGGGGTTACAATGAGCAGTTCTTC. V gene TRBV10-3 combines with J gene TRBJ2-1; TRBD1 matches 10 bases. Trimming took 11 bases from V and 4 from J; bases not matched to a gene: 8. Looked up from germline, CDR1 is ENHRY and CDR2 is SYGVKD. CDR3 length equals 14 residues.

This clonotype was counted ten times or more. The V gene is TRBV7-3, the J gene TRBJ2-6, with D uncertain. The CDR3 is 18 residues long. V shed 1 base and J shed 1 base, with 14 bases lying between them. Germline V gene lookup returns CDR1 SGHTA and CDR2 FQGTGA. The CDR3, as DNA: TGTGCCAGCAGCTTAAAAAGTTTTTCCTCTTCTGGGGCCAACGTCCTGACTTTC. This translates into CASSLKSFSSSGANVLTF.

This clonotype showed up many times. The V gene is TRBV28, the J gene TRBJ1-3; D not certain. CDR3 length equals 14 residues. CDR1 and CDR2 (germline): MDHEN, SYDVKM. The V and J ends lost 10 bases and 0 bases respectively, with 13 bases between them. The DNA for the CDR3 is TGTGCCATCCGCAGCGGCAGCTCTGGAAACACCATATATTTT. It is translated as CAIRSGSSGNTIYF.

This clonotype has more than one count but fewer than ten. The genes are TRBV11-2 and TRBJ2-3; 8 bases match TRBD2. V was clipped by 4 bases and J by 5 bases; unmatched bases: 32. The CDR3 totals 23 residues. Germline V lookup: CDR1 SGHAT, CDR2 FQNNGV. The CDR3 sequence: CASSSPRGTPPPTSNRGGDTQYF. The DNA of the CDR3 is TGTGCCAGCAGCTCCCCGCGGGGTACGCCACCACCCACTAGTAATCGGGGGGGAGATACGCAGTATTTT.

This clonotype appeared many times. The CDR3 loop reads CASSLRVRTEAFF. Written as DNA, the CDR3 is TGTGCCAGCAGCCTTAGGGTGCGCACTGAAGCTTTCTTT. The chain recombines TRBV5-6 with TRBJ1-1; unclear D gene. The germline CDR1 and CDR2 sequences are SGHDT and YYEEEE. CDR3 length equals 13 residues. Trimming took off 4 bases at V and 4 bases at J, with 11 bases between the two ends.